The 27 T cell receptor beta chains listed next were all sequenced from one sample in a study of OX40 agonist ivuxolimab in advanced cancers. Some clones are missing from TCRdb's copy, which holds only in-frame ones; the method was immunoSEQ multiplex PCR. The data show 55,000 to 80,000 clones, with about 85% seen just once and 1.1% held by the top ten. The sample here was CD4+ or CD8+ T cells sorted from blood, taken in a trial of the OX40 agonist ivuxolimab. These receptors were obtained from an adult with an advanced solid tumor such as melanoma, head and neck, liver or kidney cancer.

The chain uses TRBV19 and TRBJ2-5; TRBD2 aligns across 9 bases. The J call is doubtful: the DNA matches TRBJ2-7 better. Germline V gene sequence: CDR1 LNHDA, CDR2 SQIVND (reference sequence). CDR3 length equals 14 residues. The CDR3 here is CASSIRTSDYEQYF. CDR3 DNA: TGTGCCAGTAGTATAAGGACTAGCGACTACGAGCAGTACTTC.

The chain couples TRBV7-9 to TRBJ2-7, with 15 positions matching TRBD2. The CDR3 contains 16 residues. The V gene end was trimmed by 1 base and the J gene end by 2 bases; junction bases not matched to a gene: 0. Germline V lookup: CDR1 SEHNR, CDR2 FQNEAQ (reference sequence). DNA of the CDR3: TGTGCCAGCAGCTTAGGGACTAGCGGGAGGGCCTACGAGCAGTACTTC. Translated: CASSLGTSGRAYEQYF.

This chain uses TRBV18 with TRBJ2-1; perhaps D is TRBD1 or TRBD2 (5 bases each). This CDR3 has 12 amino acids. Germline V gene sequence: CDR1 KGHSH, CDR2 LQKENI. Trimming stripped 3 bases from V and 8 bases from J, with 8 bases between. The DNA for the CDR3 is TGTGCCAGCTCACCGGGGGTCCATGAGCAGTTCTTC. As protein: CASSPGVHEQFF. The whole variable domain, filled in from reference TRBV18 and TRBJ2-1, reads NAGVMQNPRHLVRRRGQEARLRCSPMKGHSHVYWYRQLPEEGLKFMVYLQKENIIDESGMPKERFSAEFPKEGPSILRIQQVVRGDSAAYFCASSPGVHEQFFGPGTRLTVL.

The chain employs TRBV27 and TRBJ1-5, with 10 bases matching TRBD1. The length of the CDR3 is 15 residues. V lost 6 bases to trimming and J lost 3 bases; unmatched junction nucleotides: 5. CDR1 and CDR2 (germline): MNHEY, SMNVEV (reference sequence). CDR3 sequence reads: CASSLRQGANQPQHF. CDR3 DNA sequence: TGTGCCAGCAGCCTTCGACAGGGGGCCAATCAGCCCCAGCATTTT.

The CDR3 DNA is TGTGCCAGCAGTTACTCGTTCTTGGGGGATTCACCCCTCCACTTT. This codes for CASSYSFLGDSPLHF. The V gene is TRBV6-5, the J gene TRBJ1-6, with D possibly being TRBD1 (5 bases). Germline CDR1 reads MNHEY; CDR2 reads SVGAGI. V lost 0 bases and J lost 8, with 11 bases in between. The CDR3 runs to 15 residues.

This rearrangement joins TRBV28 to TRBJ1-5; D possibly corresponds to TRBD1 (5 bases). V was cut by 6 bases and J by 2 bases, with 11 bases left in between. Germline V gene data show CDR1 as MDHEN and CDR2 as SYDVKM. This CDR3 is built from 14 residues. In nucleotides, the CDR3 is TGTGCCAGCAGCCAGGGCGGAGGCAATCAGCCCCAGCATTTT. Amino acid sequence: CASSQGGGNQPQHF.

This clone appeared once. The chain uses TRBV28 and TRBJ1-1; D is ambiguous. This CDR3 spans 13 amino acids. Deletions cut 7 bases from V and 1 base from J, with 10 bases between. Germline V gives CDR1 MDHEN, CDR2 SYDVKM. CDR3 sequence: CASNYGTNTEAFF. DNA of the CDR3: TGTGCCAGCAATTACGGAACGAACACTGAAGCTTTCTTT.

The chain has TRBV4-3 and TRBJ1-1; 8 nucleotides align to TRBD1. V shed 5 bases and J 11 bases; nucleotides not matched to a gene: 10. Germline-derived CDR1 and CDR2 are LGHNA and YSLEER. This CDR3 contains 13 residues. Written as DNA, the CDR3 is TGCGCCAGCAGCTCCTCCATCAGGGGGCTGGCTTTCTTT. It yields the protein CASSSSIRGLAFF.

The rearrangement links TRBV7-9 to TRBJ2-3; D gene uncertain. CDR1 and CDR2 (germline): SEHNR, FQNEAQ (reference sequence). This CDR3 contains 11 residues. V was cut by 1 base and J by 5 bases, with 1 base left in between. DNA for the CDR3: TGTGCCAGCAGCTTAGAAGATACGCAGTATTTT. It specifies CASSLEDTQYF.

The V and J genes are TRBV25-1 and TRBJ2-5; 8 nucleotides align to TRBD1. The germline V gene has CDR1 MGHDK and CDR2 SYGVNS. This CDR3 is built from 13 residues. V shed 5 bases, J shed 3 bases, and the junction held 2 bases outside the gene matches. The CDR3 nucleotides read TGTGCCAGCAGTATACAGGGGGAAGAGACCCAGTACTTC. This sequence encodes CASSIQGEETQYF.

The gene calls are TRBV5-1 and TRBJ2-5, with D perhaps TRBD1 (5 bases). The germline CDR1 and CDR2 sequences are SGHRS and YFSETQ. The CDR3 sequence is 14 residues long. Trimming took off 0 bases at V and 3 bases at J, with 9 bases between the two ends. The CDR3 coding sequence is TGCGCCAGCAGCTTGGGCACAGGAAAAGAGACCCAGTACTTC. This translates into CASSLGTGKETQYF.

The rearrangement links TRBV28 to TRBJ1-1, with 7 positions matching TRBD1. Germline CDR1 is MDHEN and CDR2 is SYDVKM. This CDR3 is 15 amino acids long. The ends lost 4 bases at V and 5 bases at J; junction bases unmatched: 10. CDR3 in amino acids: CASSSPKGARTEAFF. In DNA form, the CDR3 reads TGTGCCAGCAGTTCTCCCAAGGGGGCGCGGACTGAAGCTTTCTTT. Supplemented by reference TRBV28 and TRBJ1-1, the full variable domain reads DVKVTQSSRYLVKRTGEKVFLECVQDMDHENMFWYRQDPGLGLRLIYFSYDVKMKEKGDIPEGYSVSREKKERFSLILESASTNQTSMYLCASSSPKGARTEAFFGQGTRLTVV.

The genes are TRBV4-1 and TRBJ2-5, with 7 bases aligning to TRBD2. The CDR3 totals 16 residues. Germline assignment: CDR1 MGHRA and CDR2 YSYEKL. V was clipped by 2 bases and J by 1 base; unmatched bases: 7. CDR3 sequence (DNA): TGCGCCAGCAGCCAATATACGGCGGGAGCCCAAGAGACCCAGTACTTC. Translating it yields CASSQYTAGAQETQYF.

CDR3 coding DNA: TGTGCCTGGAATCCGGGACAGAGCAATCAGCCCCAGCATTTT. Its translation: CAWNPGQSNQPQHF. This chain connects TRBV30 to TRBJ1-5; 7 bases match TRBD1. Germline V gene sequence: CDR1 GTSNPN, CDR2 SVGIG (reference sequence). Trimming removed 4 bases from V and 1 base from J; junction bases left unmatched: 4. The CDR3 consists of 14 residues.

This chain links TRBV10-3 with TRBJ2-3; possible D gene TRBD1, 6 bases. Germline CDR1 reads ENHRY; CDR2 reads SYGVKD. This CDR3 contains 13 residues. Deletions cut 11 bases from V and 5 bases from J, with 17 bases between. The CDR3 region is CAVGTGSGDTQYF. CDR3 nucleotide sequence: TGTGCCGTGGGCACAGGGAGCGGAGATACGCAGTATTTT.

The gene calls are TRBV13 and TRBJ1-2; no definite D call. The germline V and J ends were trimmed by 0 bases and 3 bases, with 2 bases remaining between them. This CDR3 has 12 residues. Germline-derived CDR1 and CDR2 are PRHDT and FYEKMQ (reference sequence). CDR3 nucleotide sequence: TGTGCCAGCAGCTTAGGGGACTATGGCTACACCTTC. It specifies CASSLGDYGYTF.

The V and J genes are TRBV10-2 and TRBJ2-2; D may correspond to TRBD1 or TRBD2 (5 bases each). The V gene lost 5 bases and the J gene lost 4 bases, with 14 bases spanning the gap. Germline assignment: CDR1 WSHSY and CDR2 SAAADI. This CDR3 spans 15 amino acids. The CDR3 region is CASSKRDAGTGELFF. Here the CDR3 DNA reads TGCGCCAGCAGTAAGAGGGACGCGGGCACCGGGGAGCTGTTTTTT.

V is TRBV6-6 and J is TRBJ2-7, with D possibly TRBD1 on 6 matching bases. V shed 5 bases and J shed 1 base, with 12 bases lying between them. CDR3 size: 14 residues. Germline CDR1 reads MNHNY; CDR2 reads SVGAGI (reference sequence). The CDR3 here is CASSQGGRSYEQYF. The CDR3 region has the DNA TGTGCCAGCAGTCAAGGGGGACGGTCCTACGAGCAGTACTTC.

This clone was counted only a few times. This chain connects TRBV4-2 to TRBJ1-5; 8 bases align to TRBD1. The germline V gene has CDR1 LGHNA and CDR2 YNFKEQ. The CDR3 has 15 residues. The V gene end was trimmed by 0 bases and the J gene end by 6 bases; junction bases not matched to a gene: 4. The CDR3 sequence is CASSQEGQAGQPQHF. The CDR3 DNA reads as TGTGCCAGCAGCCAAGAGGGACAGGCGGGTCAGCCCCAGCATTTT.

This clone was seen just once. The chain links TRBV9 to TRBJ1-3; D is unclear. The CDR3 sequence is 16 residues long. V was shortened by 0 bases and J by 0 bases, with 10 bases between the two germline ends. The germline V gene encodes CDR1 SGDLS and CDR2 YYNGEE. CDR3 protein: CASSVELGSSGNTIYF. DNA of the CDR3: TGTGCCAGCAGCGTAGAGTTAGGGAGCTCTGGAAACACCATATATTTT. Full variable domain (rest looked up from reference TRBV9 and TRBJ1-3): DSGVTQTPKHLITATGQRVTLRCSPRSGDLSVYWYQQSLDQGLQFLIQYYNGEERAKGNILERFSAQQFPDLHSELNLSSLELGDSALYFCASSVELGSSGNTIYFGEGSWLTVV.

CDR3 in DNA: TGCGCCAGCAGCTTGGGGCTCGGGAATCGCTACGAGCAGTACTTC. Protein sequence: CASSLGLGNRYEQYF. The genes are TRBV5-1 and TRBJ2-7; D perhaps matches TRBD2 (5 bases). Germline V gives CDR1 SGHRS, CDR2 YFSETQ. Deletions cut 0 bases from V and 3 bases from J, with 13 bases between. The CDR3 contains 15 residues.

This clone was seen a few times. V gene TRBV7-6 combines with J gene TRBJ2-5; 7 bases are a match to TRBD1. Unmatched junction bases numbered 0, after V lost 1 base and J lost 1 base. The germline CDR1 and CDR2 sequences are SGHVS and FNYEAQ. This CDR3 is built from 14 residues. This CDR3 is CASSLGTGQETQYF. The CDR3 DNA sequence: TGTGCCAGCAGCTTAGGGACAGGCCAAGAGACCCAGTACTTC.

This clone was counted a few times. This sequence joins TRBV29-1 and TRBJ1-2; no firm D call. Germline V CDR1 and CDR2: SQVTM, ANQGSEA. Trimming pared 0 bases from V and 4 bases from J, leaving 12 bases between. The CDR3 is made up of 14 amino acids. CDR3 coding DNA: TGCAGCGTTGAAGATCCCGGTAAGGGCTATGGCTACACCTTC. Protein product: CSVEDPGKGYGYTF.

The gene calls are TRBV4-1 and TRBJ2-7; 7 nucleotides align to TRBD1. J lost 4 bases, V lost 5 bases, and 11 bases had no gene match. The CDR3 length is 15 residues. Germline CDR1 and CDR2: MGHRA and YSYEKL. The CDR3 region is CASSSPTGATYEQYF. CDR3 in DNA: TGCGCCAGCAGCAGCCCTACAGGGGCCACTTACGAGCAGTACTTC.

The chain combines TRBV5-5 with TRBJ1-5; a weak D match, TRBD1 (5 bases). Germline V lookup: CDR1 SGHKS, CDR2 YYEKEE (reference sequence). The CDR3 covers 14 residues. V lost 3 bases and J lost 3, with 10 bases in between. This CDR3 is CASSSRDYNQPQHF. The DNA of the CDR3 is TGTGCCAGCAGCTCGAGGGACTACAATCAGCCCCAGCATTTT.

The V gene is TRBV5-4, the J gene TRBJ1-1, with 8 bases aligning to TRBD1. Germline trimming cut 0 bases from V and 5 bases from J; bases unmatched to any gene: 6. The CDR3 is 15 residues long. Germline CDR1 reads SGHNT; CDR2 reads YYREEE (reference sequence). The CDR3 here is CASSLARTGPTEAFF. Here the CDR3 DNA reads TGTGCCAGCAGCTTGGCGAGGACAGGGCCGACTGAAGCTTTCTTT.

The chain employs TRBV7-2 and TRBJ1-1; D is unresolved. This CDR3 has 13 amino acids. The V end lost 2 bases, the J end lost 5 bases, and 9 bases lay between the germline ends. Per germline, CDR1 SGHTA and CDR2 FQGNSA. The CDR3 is CASSLSRVTEAFF. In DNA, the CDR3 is TGTGCCAGCAGCTTAAGTAGGGTGACTGAAGCTTTCTTT.